One TCR beta chain is described in this entry. This clonotype occurred a few times. Its binding antigen is unknown. No qualities accompany the bases; no much larger clone lies one base away. TCR beta CDR3 regions were amplified from RNA transcripts for repertoire sequencing. HTBI primers and the Qiagen OneStep RT-PCR kit were used in a first-round RT-PCR, which was followed by a second-round multiplex PCR, size selection and purification. Libraries were sequenced on an Illumina HiSeq2000 using paired-end 100 bp reads. Per the source publication's procedure: SOAPnuke was used to process the reads, removing any read that contained adapters or uncalled bases, had a mean Phred below 15, or lacked an exact match to the constant primer or identifier. High-quality paired reads were merged with COPE v1.2.5. Each unique nucleotide sequence was treated as a clonotype, and MiTCR v1.1 was used to align the clonotypes to the IMGT TRB V, D and J references. The analysis was limited to V-J combinations with a frequency above 0.0001, which together covered 99.2% of repertoires. For each V-J combination, a TCR clonal expansion and chaos score was defined as F50 clonal expansion divided by the chaos observed in the TCRdist matrix. Welch's t-statistics and random forest were used to narrow the features down to over ten V-J combinations, which were then fed into a naive Bayes classifier. Thyroid-blood repertoire similarity was quantified with the Morisita-Horn index. The public reads were reanalyzed by TCRdb: fastp trimming at Q25, MiXCR alignment, in-frame beta chains only. Records with the same CDR3 protein are collapsed into one entry carrying the most frequent genes and DNA. The V and J calls and clone size are TCRdb's, not the authors'. The sample profile shows hundreds of thousands of distinct CDR3 sequences; 22% of them were found once. In total, the top ten clones hold approximately 7% of the sample.

This specimen belongs to a study of Graves' ophthalmopathy and Graves' hyperthyroidism (dated by TCRdb to 2016 to 2018). For context, the study as a whole: Peripheral blood samples were taken at the time of initial diagnosis, before any treatment was given. TCR beta repertoire signatures were used to distinguish Graves' ophthalmopathy from Graves' hyperthyroidism and to predict progression to ophthalmopathy. In total, around 130 blood samples were TCR-sequenced: approximately 42 ophthalmopathy, over 70 hyperthyroidism and about 17 hyperthyroidism-to-ophthalmopathy patients. A discovery set of 100 patients (43 ophthalmopathy, about 58 stable hyperthyroidism) was enrolled to explore V-J signatures distinguishing ophthalmopathy from hyperthyroidism. An independent validation cohort comprised some 19 hyperthyroidism patients and over 15 patients who later progressed from hyperthyroidism to ophthalmopathy. In roughly 6 hyperthyroidism patients, T-cell repertoires of thyroid tissue and blood were compared. Following sample collection, hyperthyroidism patients were given methimazole at a starting dose of 30 mg daily, and ophthalmopathy patients were given high-dose intravenous methylprednisolone. The approximately 95 discovery patients were divided at random into training and test sets in a 7:3 ratio.

Overall study outcomes, separate from this receptor: No statistical method was used to set the sample size in advance, and the investigators knew which group each participant was assigned to. Most expanded thyroid clonotypes with frequency above 0.001 were also detected in blood, suggesting blood repertoires may reflect the thyroid immune response. In validation, the model predicted ophthalmopathy progression with 55% to 71% sensitivity and 72% to 80% specificity; about a dozen predicted patients were CT-confirmed with GO in a median of around 6.5 months. Ophthalmopathy was separated from stable hyperthyroidism by the 13-signature model with about 88% sensitivity and about 83% specificity in cross-validation and with 80%/75% in the test set.

Taken from cysteine to phenylalanine, the CDR3 has 14 residues. Solely the CDR3 DNA is kept, with 42 bases framed from the first base. The V and J ends are trimmed by 8 bases and 4 bases, leaving 17 bases between them. CDR1 MNHNS and CDR2 SASEGT were looked up in the germline V gene. A patient counted as having stable hyperthyroidism if there was no progression to ophthalmopathy within 18 months of follow-up. Hyperthyroidism patients were newly diagnosed, with disease duration under 2 months, and aged 18 to 65 years. Anyone with other autoimmune diseases, uncontrolled infections, pregnancy or lactation was excluded from the study. Clinical symptoms, serum thyroxine, TRAb, thyroid ultrasound and orbital computed tomography were used for diagnosis. PBMCs were isolated from 7.5 to 10 ml of fresh peripheral blood by Ficoll-Paque density gradient centrifugation. Total RNA was extracted using Trizol reagent, and RNA quality was checked on an Agilent 2100 Bioanalyzer.

The specimen sequenced was peripheral blood. The chain employs TRBV6-1 and TRBJ1-1; the D gene is possibly TRBD1, with 6 bases matching. The sequence derives from a woman between 18 and 29 years old with stable Graves' hyperthyroidism. Some clones in this sample may be carry-over from other donors' samples. Donor details come from another sample of the same person, matched by shared clones. The nucleotides are TGTGCCAGCGGCCGCGGGACAACTTTCACTGAAGCTTTCTTT. Translated, it gives CASGRGTTFTEAFF.